The 23 T cell receptor beta chains presented below share a single source sample, sequenced in a study of PD-L1 blockade in urothelial cancer. Here immunoSEQ multiplex PCR was the method, and the copy in TCRdb shows in-frame clones only, minus some. This table holds roughly 91,000 clones, approximately 81% found once. Specified time point: pretreatment peripheral blood. The source was PBMCs, collected around atezolizumab (anti-PD-L1) treatment. These receptors all come from a man in his sixties with urothelial cancer.

The chain is built from TRBV6-6 and TRBJ2-2; D is possibly TRBD1 (6 bases). The germline V and J ends were trimmed by 6 bases and 0 bases, with 11 bases remaining between them. The CDR3 covers 15 residues. CDR1 and CDR2 (germline): MNHNY, SVGAGI (reference sequence). CDR3 nucleotides: TGTGCCAGCAGGCGACAGGAAGCGAACACCGGGGAGCTGTTTTTT. The encoded protein is CASRRQEANTGELFF.

V is TRBV13 and J is TRBJ2-2; TRBD2 aligns across 8 bases. With 5 bases clipped from V and 5 bases from J, the junction kept 10 bases outside the gene matches. CDR3 length equals 16 residues. The germline CDR1 and CDR2 sequences are PRHDT and FYEKMQ (reference sequence). The CDR3 loop is CASSEEAGARTGELFF. The CDR3 DNA is TGTGCCAGCAGCGAAGAAGCGGGAGCCCGGACCGGGGAGCTGTTTTTT.

As DNA, the CDR3 is TGTGCCAGTATCCTAACGTCCGGGACAGGGATCTATGGCTACACCTTC. Translating gives CASILTSGTGIYGYTF. The chain employs TRBV19 and TRBJ1-2; 9 positions match TRBD1. The CDR3 spans 16 residues. Trimming took 7 bases from V and 4 from J; bases not matched to a gene: 13. Germline CDR1 reads LNHDA; CDR2 reads SQIVND (reference sequence).

This clone was observed a few times. The chain joins TRBV2 to TRBJ1-2; tentatively, D is TRBD1 (6 bases). Germline V gene sequence: CDR1 SNHLY, CDR2 FYNNEI. The CDR3 runs to 15 residues. Deletions cut 6 bases from V and 3 bases from J, with 17 bases between. In DNA form, the CDR3 reads TGTGCCAGCAGGAATAACAGGGAGCCCGACTATGGCTACACCTTC. Translation gives CASRNNREPDYGYTF. Complete variable domain (other parts from reference TRBV2 and TRBJ1-2): EPEVTQTPSHQVTQMGQEVILRCVPISNHLYFYWYRQILGQKVEFLVSFYNNEISEKSEIFDDQFSVERPDGSNFTLKIRSTKLEDSAMYFCASRNNREPDYGYTFGSGTRLTVV.

The chain joins TRBV27 to TRBJ1-2; 9 bases fit TRBD1. The CDR3 loop spans 14 amino acids. The junction had 9 bases not matched to a gene; V was cut back by 6 bases and J by 7 bases. Germline V CDR1 and CDR2: MNHEY, SMNVEV (reference sequence). The CDR3 region is CASRRTGEISGYTF. CDR3 bases: TGTGCCAGCAGGAGGACAGGGGAGATTTCTGGCTACACCTTC.

The chain employs TRBV11-2 and TRBJ2-2; TRBD1 might be the D (5 bases). Trimming removed 0 bases at V and 7 bases at J, with 9 bases between. The germline V gene has CDR1 SGHAT and CDR2 FQNNGV. The CDR3 is 14 residues long. The CDR3 protein is CASSLESGIGELFF. As DNA, the CDR3 is TGTGCCAGCAGCTTAGAATCAGGGATCGGGGAGCTGTTTTTT.

The rearrangement joins TRBV5-5 to TRBJ1-5, with 7 bases identical to TRBD1. Germline lookup yields CDR1 SGHKS and CDR2 YYEKEE (reference sequence). V gave up 4 bases and J gave up 13 bases; unmatched junction bases: 26. This CDR3 has 18 amino acids. The CDR3 nucleotides read TGTGCCAGCAGCCCACAGAGTTATCCCGGGACAGCAACATCCCAACAGCATTTT. This codes for CASSPQSYPGTATSQQHF.

The CDR3 here is CAVWATANTEAFF. The CDR3, as DNA: TGTGCCGTCTGGGCGACAGCGAACACTGAAGCTTTCTTT. The rearrangement joins TRBV10-3 to TRBJ1-1; a weak D match, TRBD1 (5 bases). V lost 11 bases, J lost 1 base, and 14 bases lay in between. The CDR3 runs to 13 residues. Germline assignment: CDR1 ENHRY and CDR2 SYGVKD.

The chain joins TRBV6-5 to TRBJ2-3; perhaps TRBD2 as D (5 bases). Germline-derived CDR1 and CDR2 are MNHEY and SVGAGI. The CDR3 consists of 13 residues. Deletions cut 6 bases from V and 0 bases from J, with 7 bases between. The CDR3 nucleotides read TGTGCCAGCAGATGGACTAGCACAGATACGCAGTATTTT. It specifies CASRWTSTDTQYF.

This clone was counted a few times. The chain uses TRBV9 and TRBJ2-7; 7 bases line up with TRBD2. Germline V gene data show CDR1 as SGDLS and CDR2 as YYNGEE. The V segment lost 3 bases and the J segment 5 bases; nucleotides outside the gene matches: 14. The CDR3 sequence is 16 residues long. The CDR3 DNA sequence: TGTGCCAGCAGCGCGAGCCCCCTGGCGGGAGCTCACGAGCAGTACTTC. Its protein is CASSASPLAGAHEQYF. Using reference TRBV9 and TRBJ2-7 for the parts outside the CDR3, the full variable domain is DSGVTQTPKHLITATGQRVTLRCSPRSGDLSVYWYQQSLDQGLQFLIQYYNGEERAKGNILERFSAQQFPDLHSELNLSSLELGDSALYFCASSASPLAGAHEQYFGPGTRLTVT.

The chain couples TRBV2 to TRBJ1-2, with 10 bases fitting TRBD1. From germline, CDR1 is SNHLY and CDR2 FYNNEI. CDR3 length: 14 residues. V lost 6 bases and J lost 4; bases outside the gene matches: 5. Here the CDR3 reads CASSRDRGAYGYTF. The CDR3 coding sequence is TGTGCCAGCAGCCGGGACAGGGGCGCCTATGGCTACACCTTC. Complete variable domain (other parts from reference TRBV2 and TRBJ1-2): EPEVTQTPSHQVTQMGQEVILRCVPISNHLYFYWYRQILGQKVEFLVSFYNNEISEKSEIFDDQFSVERPDGSNFTLKIRSTKLEDSAMYFCASSRDRGAYGYTFGSGTRLTVV.

The J gene is TRBJ1-2, the V gene TRBV19; 8 bases line up with TRBD1. Germline loops: CDR1 LNHDA, CDR2 SQIVND (reference sequence). V lost 3 bases, J lost 5 bases, and 5 bases stayed unmatched. The CDR3 extends over 14 amino acids. The CDR3 is CASSIVQGAYGYTF. In DNA, the CDR3 is TGTGCCAGTAGTATTGTCCAGGGGGCTTATGGCTACACCTTC.

V usage is TRBV4-1 and J usage is TRBJ1-1; no firm D call. There are 13 residues in the CDR3. Germline-derived CDR1 and CDR2 are MGHRA and YSYEKL. V was pared by 1 base and J by 2 bases, with 5 bases between. The CDR3 DNA follows: TGCGCCAGCAGCCAAGTCAGAAACACTGAAGCTTTCTTT. Its protein is CASSQVRNTEAFF.

The sample holds a few counts of this clone. The J gene is TRBJ2-1, the V gene TRBV5-1; TRBD2 agrees at 9 bases. This CDR3 spans 19 amino acids. Germline V gene data show CDR1 as SGHRS and CDR2 as YFSETQ. V shed 0 bases and J 6 bases; nucleotides not matched to a gene: 16. The CDR3, as DNA: TGCGCCAGCAGCTTGGTCGGTTTGTCGGCGGGAGGGCCGGGCAATGAGCAGTTCTTC. It yields the protein CASSLVGLSAGGPGNEQFF.

This clone was recorded once. This rearrangement joins TRBV11-2 to TRBJ2-7, with 11 bases identical to TRBD2. CDR1 SGHAT and CDR2 FQNNGV come from the germline V gene. J was trimmed by 2 bases and V by 5 bases; bases with no gene match: 8. The CDR3 loop spans 16 amino acids. Here the CDR3 DNA reads TGTGCCAGCAGCCCGTCATTACTAGCGGGGGCCTACGAGCAGTACTTC. Translated, it gives CASSPSLLAGAYEQYF.

This clone was detected once. The rearrangement joins TRBV5-1 to TRBJ1-1, with 8 positions matching TRBD1. Trimming removed 3 bases from V and 4 bases from J; junction bases left unmatched: 8. Germline V gene lookup returns CDR1 SGHRS and CDR2 YFSETQ. The CDR3 sequence is 15 residues long. CDR3 nucleotide sequence: TGCGCCAGCAGCTCCCAGACAGGGGCGATCACTGAAGCTTTCTTT. This translates into CASSSQTGAITEAFF. The entire variable domain, with the rest obtained from reference TRBV5-1 and TRBJ1-1, is as follows: KAGVTQTPRYLIKTRGQQVTLSCSPISGHRSVSWYQQTPGQGLQFLFEYFSETQRNKGNFPGRFSGRQFSNSRSEMNVSTLELGDSALYLCASSSQTGAITEAFFGQGTRLTVV.

The chain couples TRBV7-2 to TRBJ2-7; a possible D gene is TRBD2 (6 bases). The length of the CDR3 is 15 residues. Germline-derived CDR1 and CDR2 are SGHTA and FQGNSA. With 6 bases removed from V and 1 base from J, the gap between germline ends came to 16 bases. The CDR3 sequence is CASRSWGDSSYEQYF. As DNA, the CDR3 is TGTGCCAGCAGATCATGGGGGGACTCTTCCTACGAGCAGTACTTC.

The CDR3, as DNA: TGTGCCAGCAGTGATCAGGGGCCCTGGGAGACCCAGTACTTC. The encoded protein is CASSDQGPWETQYF. The V call is TRBV2, the J call TRBJ2-5; D is possibly TRBD1 (6 bases). The germline gives CDR1 SNHLY, CDR2 FYNNEI. Trimming took off 3 bases at V and 5 bases at J, with 13 bases between the two ends. This CDR3 is built from 14 residues.

The rearrangement uses TRBV28 and TRBJ1-5, with D unresolved. Germline values: CDR1 MDHEN, CDR2 SYDVKM. V lost 2 bases and J lost 2, with 10 bases in between. CDR3 length equals 15 residues. In DNA form, the CDR3 reads TGTGCCAGCAGTTTAGTGTCAGATGGCAATCAGCCCCAGCATTTT. Protein product: CASSLVSDGNQPQHF. Looking up the rest from reference TRBV28 and TRBJ1-5 gives the full variable domain: DVKVTQSSRYLVKRTGEKVFLECVQDMDHENMFWYRQDPGLGLRLIYFSYDVKMKEKGDIPEGYSVSREKKERFSLILESASTNQTSMYLCASSLVSDGNQPQHFGDGTRLSIL.

V gene TRBV2 combines with J gene TRBJ2-2, with D perhaps matching TRBD2 (6 bases). This CDR3 spans 13 amino acids. V was shortened by 8 bases and J by 4 bases, with 11 bases between the two germline ends. Germline V lookup: CDR1 SNHLY, CDR2 FYNNEI. The CDR3 DNA sequence: TGTGCCAGCCAAACTAGCACCACCGGGGAGCTGTTTTTT. This encodes CASQTSTTGELFF.

The rearrangement links TRBV19 to TRBJ1-5, with TRBD1 identical over 8 bases. The CDR3 runs 16 residues. Germline V gives CDR1 LNHDA, CDR2 SQIVND (reference sequence). V gave up 10 bases and J gave up 4 bases; unmatched junction bases: 15. CDR3 nucleotide sequence: TGTGCCACTAAACAGGGGGGGGGAGATGCGAATCAGCCCCAGCATTTT. Residues: CATKQGGGDANQPQHF.

This clone showed up just a few times. The genes are TRBV30 and TRBJ1-1; no definite D call. CDR1 and CDR2 from the germline V gene are GTSNPN and SVGIG (reference sequence). Trimming shortened V by 1 base and J by 4 bases, and 16 bases separated the two germline ends. The CDR3 has 15 residues. The CDR3 reads CAWSDPGGVGTEAFF. As DNA, the CDR3 is TGTGCCTGGAGTGACCCGGGAGGAGTAGGCACTGAAGCTTTCTTT.

The rearrangement uses TRBV10-1 and TRBJ2-1; 9 positions match TRBD2. Germline CDR1 and CDR2: WNHNN and SYGVQD (reference sequence). This CDR3 region has 15 residues. V was pared by 3 bases and J by 5 bases, with 5 bases of the junction left unmatched. The chain's CDR3 is CASSEGGRAHNEQFF. The CDR3 coding sequence is TGCGCCAGCAGTGAAGGCGGGAGGGCCCACAATGAGCAGTTCTTC.